This T cell receptor (beta chain) was documented in a study of blood T cell repertoires in COVID-19. The germline CDR1 and CDR2 sequences are SGDLS and YYNGEE. The CDR3 is 16 amino acids. V dropped 0 bases and J dropped 3; count of bases not matched to a gene: 8. Assay used: immunoSEQ multiplex PCR; TCRdb lists only in-frame clones, some missing. The data show 250,000 to 350,000 clones, approximately 86% seen once. This rearrangement joins TRBV9 to TRBJ2-7, with 8 bases that match TRBD1. The sample was peripheral blood. This TCR was sampled from a woman aged 50 to 60 who had recovered from COVID-19. CDR3 bases: TGTGCCAGCAGCGTAGGGGTTAACAGGGGGGACTACGAGCAGTACTTC. Protein sequence: CASSVGVNRGDYEQYF. The entire variable domain, with the rest obtained from reference TRBV9 and TRBJ2-7, is as follows: DSGVTQTPKHLITATGQRVTLRCSPRSGDLSVYWYQQSLDQGLQFLIQYYNGEERAKGNILERFSAQQFPDLHSELNLSSLELGDSALYFCASSVGVNRGDYEQYFGPGTRLTVT.